This TCR beta chain was obtained from a study of immune evolution from preneoplasia to lung adenocarcinoma. Whole-study results and caveats: From normal lung to invasive adenocarcinoma, top clone frequencies appeared to decrease.

CDR1 is WNHNN and CDR2 is SYGVQD in the germline V gene (reference sequence). The germline V and J ends were trimmed by 0 bases and 0 bases, with 10 bases remaining between them. The CDR3 spans 16 residues. Data came from immunoSEQ multiplex PCR; TCRdb stores just in-frame clones and leaves some out. The table includes 4,900 or so clones, roughly 76% detected once. About this clone: The antigen is undetermined.

The TCR sequence derives from a person in their sixties or seventies with lung adenocarcinoma. Material for sequencing was FFPE minimally invasive lung adenocarcinoma tissue. The chain uses TRBV10-1 and TRBJ2-3; possibly TRBD1 for D (5 bases). CDR3 in DNA: TGCGCCAGCAGTGAGTCGGGAAGGGGAAGCACAGATACGCAGTATTTT. Translated: CASSESGRGSTDTQYF.